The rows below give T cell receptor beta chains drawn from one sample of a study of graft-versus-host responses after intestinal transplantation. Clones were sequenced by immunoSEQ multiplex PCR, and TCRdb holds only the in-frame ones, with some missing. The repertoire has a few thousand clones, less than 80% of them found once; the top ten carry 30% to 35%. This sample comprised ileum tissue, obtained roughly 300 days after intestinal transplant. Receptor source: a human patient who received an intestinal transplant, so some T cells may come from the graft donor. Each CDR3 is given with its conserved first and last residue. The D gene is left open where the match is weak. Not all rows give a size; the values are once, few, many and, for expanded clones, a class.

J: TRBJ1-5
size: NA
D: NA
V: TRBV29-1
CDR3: CSVPHARDLKLYSNQPQHF
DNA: TGCAGCGTTCCCCACGCACGGGACCTAAAACTTTATAGCAATCAGCCCCAGCATTTT

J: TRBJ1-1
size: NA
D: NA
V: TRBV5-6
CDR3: CASSSTVMNTEAFF
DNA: TGTGCCAGCAGCTCAACAGTGATGAACACTGAAGCTTTCTTT

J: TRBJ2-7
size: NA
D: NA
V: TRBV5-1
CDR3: CASSLDPASYEQYF
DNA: TGCGCCAGCAGCTTGGATCCGGCCAGCTACGAGCAGTACTTC

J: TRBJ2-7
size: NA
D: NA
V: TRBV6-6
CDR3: CASSYGGWGESYEQYF
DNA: TGTGCCAGCAGTTATGGAGGCTGGGGGGAATCCTACGAGCAGTACTTC

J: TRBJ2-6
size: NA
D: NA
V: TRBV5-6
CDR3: CASSLVTSHSGANVLTF
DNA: TGTGCCAGCAGCTTGGTCACGTCGCACTCTGGGGCCAACGTCCTGACTTTC

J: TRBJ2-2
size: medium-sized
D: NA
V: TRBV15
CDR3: CATSRDQGRLFF
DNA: TGTGCCACCAGCAGAGATCAAGGTCGGCTGTTTTTT

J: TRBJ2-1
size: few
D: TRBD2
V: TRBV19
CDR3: CASSLAGVSYNEQFF
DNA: TGTGCCAGTAGTCTAGCGGGAGTGTCCTACAATGAGCAGTTCTTC

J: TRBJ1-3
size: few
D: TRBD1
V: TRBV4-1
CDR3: CASSQAGLRGLTSGNTIYF
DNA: TGCGCCAGCAGCCAAGCCGGACTCAGGGGGCTAACCTCTGGAAACACCATATATTTT

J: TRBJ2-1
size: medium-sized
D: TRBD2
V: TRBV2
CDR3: CASTPGTSGKYNEQFF
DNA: TGTGCCAGCACCCCCGGGACTAGCGGGAAGTACAATGAGCAGTTCTTC

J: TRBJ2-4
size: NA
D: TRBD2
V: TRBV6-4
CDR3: CASSDSISVGTSGGAPKNIQYF
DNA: TGTGCCAGCAGTGACTCGATTTCTGTCGGGACTAGCGGGGGGGCGCCCAAAAACATTCAGTACTTC

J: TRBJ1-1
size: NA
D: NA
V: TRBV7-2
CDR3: CASSFDGSTREAFF
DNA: TGTGCCAGCAGCTTCGACGGATCGACTCGGGAAGCTTTCTTT

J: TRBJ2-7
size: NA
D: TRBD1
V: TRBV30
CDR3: CAWSGYRGNYEQYF
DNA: TGTGCCTGGAGTGGGTACAGGGGGAATTACGAGCAGTACTTC

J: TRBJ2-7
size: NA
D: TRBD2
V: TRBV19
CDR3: CASSSSGEQYF
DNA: TGTGCCAGTAGTTCTAGCGGCGAGCAGTACTTC

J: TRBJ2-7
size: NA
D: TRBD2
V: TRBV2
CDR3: CASSPFSGGTTYEQYF
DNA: TGTGCCAGCAGTCCTTTTAGCGGGGGGACTACCTACGAGCAGTACTTC

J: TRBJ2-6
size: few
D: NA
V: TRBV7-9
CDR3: CASPPAGGSGANVLTF
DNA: TGTGCCAGCCCACCCGCTGGGGGGTCGGGGGCCAACGTCCTGACTTTC

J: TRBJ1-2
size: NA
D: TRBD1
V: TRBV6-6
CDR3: CASSPWTGDNYGYTF
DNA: TGTGCCAGCAGTCCGTGGACAGGAGACAACTATGGCTACACCTTC

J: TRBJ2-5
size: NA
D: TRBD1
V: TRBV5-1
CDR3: CASSLAGQGKETQYF
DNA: TGCGCCAGCAGCTTAGCTGGACAGGGAAAAGAGACCCAGTACTTC

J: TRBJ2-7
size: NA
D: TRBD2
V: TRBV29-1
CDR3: CSTQGGDEQYF
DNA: TGCAGTACCCAGGGAGGGGACGAGCAGTACTTC

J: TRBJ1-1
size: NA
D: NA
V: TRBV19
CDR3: CASSPHSGQKNLAFF
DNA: TGTGCCAGTAGTCCCCACTCCGGACAGAAGAATCTAGCTTTCTTT

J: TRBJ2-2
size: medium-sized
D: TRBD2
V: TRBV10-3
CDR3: CAISERLAGAGELFF
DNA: TGTGCCATCAGTGAGAGACTAGCGGGAGCCGGGGAGCTGTTTTTT

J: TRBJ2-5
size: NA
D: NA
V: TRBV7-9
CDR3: CASSSSGGGETQYF
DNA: TGTGCCAGCAGCTCCAGCGGAGGAGGAGAGACCCAGTACTTC

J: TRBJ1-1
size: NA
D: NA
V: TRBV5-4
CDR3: CASSIAGTRNTEAFF
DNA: TGTGCCAGCTCCATCGCCGGGACAAGGAACACTGAAGCTTTCTTT

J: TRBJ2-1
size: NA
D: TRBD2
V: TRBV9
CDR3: CASSDSGGSYNEQFF
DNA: TGTGCCAGCAGCGACAGCGGGGGCTCCTACAATGAGCAGTTCTTC

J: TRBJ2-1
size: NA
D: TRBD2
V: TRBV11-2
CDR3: CASSPGLAGNEQFF
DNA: TGTGCCAGCAGCCCGGGACTAGCTGGGAATGAGCAGTTCTTC

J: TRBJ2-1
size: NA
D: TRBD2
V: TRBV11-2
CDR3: CASSPAGAEQFF
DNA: TGCGCCAGCAGCCCCGCGGGAGCTGAGCAGTTCTTC

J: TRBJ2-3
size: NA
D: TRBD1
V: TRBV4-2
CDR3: CATGQGGTDTQYF
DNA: TGTGCCACCGGGCAGGGGGGCACAGATACGCAGTATTTT

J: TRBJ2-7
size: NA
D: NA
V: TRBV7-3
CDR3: CASSLVLSGEQYF
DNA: TGTGCCAGCAGCTTAGTTCTCTCTGGCGAGCAGTACTTC

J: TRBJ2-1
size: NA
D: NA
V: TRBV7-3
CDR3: CASSLTSSGVEQFF
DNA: TGTGCCAGCAGCTTAACGTCCTCGGGGGTAGAGCAGTTCTTC